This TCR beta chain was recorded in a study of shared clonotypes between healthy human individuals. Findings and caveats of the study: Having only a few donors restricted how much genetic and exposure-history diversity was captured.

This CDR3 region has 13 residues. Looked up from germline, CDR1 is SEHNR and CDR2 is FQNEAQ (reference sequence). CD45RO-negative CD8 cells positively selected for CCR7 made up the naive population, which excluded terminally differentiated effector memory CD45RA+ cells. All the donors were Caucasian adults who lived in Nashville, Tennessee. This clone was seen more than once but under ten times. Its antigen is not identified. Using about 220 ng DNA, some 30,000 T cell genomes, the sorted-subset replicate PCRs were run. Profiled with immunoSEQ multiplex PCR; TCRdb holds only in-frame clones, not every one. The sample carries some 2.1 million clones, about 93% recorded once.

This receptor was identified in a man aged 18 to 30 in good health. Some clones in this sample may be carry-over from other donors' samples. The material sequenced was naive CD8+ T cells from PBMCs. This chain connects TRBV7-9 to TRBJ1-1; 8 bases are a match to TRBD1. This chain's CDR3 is CAAKTGENTEAFF. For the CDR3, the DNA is TGTGCGGCTAAGACAGGGGAAAACACTGAAGCTTTCTTT.